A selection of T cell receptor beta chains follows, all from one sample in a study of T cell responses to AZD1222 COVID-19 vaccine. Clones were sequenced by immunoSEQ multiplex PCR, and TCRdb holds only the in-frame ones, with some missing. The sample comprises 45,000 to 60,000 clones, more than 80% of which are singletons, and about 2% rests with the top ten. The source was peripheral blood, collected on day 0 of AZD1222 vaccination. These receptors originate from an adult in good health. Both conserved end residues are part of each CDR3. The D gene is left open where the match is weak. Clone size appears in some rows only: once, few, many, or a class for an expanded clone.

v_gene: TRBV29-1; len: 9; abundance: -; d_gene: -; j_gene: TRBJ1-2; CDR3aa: CSVDGGYTF; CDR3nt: TGCAGCGTTGACGGTGGCTACACCTTC
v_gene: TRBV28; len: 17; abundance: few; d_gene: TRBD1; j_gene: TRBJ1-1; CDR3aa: CATRPGQGRTMNTEAFF; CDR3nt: TGTGCCACACGTCCGGGACAGGGGCGTACCATGAACACTGAAGCTTTCTTT
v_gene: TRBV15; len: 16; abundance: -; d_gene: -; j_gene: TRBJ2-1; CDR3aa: CATSNPIVPPYNEQFF; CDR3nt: TGTGCCACCAGCAACCCTATAGTCCCCCCCTACAATGAGCAGTTCTTC
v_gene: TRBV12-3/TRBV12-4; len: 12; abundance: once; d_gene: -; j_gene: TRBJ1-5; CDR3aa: CASSSNNQPQHF; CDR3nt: TGTGCCAGCAGTTCCAACAATCAGCCCCAGCATTTT
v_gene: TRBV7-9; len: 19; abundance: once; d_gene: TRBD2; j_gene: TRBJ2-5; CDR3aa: CASSFYALLREGRKETQYF; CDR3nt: TGTGCCAGCAGCTTTTACGCCCTTTTAAGGGAGGGCCGCAAAGAGACCCAGTACTTC
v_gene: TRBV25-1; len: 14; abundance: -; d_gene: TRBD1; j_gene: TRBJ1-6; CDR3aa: CASSDSRGHSPLHF; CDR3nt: TGTGCCAGCAGTGATTCCAGGGGGCACTCACCCCTCCACTTT
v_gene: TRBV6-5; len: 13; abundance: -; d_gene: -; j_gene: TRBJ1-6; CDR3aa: CASRAGYNSPLHF; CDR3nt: TGTGCCAGCCGAGCGGGGTATAATTCACCCCTCCACTTT
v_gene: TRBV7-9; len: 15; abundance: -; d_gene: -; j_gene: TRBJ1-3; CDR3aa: CASSYWGLAGNTIYF; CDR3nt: TGTGCCAGCAGCTACTGGGGTTTGGCCGGAAACACCATATATTTT
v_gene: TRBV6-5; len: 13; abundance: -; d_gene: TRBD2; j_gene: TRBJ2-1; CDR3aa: CASLAGGSNEQFF; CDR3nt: TGTGCCAGCCTAGCGGGAGGTTCCAATGAGCAGTTCTTC
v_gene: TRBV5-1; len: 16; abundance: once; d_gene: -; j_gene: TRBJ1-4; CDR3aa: CASSLAPGRQGEKLFF; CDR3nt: TGCGCCAGCAGCTTGGCCCCGGGACGCCAAGGGGAAAAACTGTTTTTT
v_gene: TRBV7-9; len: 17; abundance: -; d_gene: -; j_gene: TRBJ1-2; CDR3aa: CASSLLAGAGLDYGYTF; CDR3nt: TGTGCCAGCAGCTTATTGGCAGGGGCGGGGTTGGACTATGGCTACACCTTC
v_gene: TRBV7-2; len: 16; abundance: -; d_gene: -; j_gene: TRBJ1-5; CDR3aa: CASSLKRGQEGQPQHF; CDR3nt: TGTGCCAGCAGCTTAAAAAGGGGTCAAGAGGGACAGCCCCAGCATTTT
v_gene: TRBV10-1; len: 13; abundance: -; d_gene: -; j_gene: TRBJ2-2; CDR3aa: CASSERGTGELFF; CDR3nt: TGCGCCAGCAGTGAGAGGGGCACCGGGGAGCTGTTTTTT
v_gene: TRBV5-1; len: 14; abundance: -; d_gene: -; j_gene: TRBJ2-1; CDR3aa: CASSSSASYNEQFF; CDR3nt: TGCGCCAGCAGCTCCTCGGCTAGTTACAATGAGCAGTTCTTC
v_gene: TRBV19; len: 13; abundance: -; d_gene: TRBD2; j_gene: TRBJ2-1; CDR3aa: CASSIGTSNEQFF; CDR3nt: TGTGCCAGTAGTATAGGGACTAGCAATGAGCAGTTCTTC
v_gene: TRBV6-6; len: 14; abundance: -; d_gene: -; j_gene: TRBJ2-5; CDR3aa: CASCGTRNQETQYF; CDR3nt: TGTGCCAGCTGTGGGACTCGTAATCAAGAGACCCAGTACTTC
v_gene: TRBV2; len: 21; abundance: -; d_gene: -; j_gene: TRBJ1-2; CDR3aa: CASSENEALGRGSDRTYGYTF; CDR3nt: TGTGCCAGCAGTGAAAATGAGGCCCTCGGACGGGGCTCCGACAGGACCTATGGCTACACCTTC
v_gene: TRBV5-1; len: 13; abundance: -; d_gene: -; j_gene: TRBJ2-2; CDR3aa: CASSLVLTGELFF; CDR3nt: TGCGCCAGCAGCTTGGTACTCACCGGGGAGCTGTTTTTT
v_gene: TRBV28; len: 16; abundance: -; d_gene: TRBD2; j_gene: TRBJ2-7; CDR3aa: CASSSPRLAWRYEQYF; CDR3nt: TGTGCCAGCAGTTCGCCACGACTAGCCTGGAGGTACGAGCAGTACTTC
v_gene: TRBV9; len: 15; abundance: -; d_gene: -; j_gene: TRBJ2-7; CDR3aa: CASSPRRGKGYEQYF; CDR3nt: TGTGCCAGCAGTCCCAGACGGGGAAAGGGCTACGAGCAGTACTTC
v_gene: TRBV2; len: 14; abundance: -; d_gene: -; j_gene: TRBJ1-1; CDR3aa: CASRRTVMNTEAFF; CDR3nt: TGTGCCAGCAGGAGGACGGTTATGAACACTGAAGCTTTCTTT
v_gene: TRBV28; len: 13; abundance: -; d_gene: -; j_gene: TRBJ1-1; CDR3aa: CASREQGFTEAFF; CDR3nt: TGTGCCAGCAGAGAACAGGGTTTCACTGAAGCTTTCTTT
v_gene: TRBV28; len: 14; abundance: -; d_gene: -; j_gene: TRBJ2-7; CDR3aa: CASSSGTASYEQYF; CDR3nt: TGTGCCAGCAGCTCCGGGACTGCATCCTACGAGCAGTACTTC
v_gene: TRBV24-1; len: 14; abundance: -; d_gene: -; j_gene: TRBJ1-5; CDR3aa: CATSDSTGHQPQHF; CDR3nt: TGTGCCACCAGTGATTCAACAGGGCATCAGCCCCAGCATTTT
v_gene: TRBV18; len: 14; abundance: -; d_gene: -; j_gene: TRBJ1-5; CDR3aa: CASSPGEVGQPQHF; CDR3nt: TGTGCCAGCTCACCCGGAGAGGTTGGACAGCCCCAGCATTTT
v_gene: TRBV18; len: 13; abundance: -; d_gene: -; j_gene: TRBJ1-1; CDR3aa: CASSRDSNTEAFF; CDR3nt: TGTGCCAGCTCTCGGGACTCTAACACTGAAGCTTTCTTT
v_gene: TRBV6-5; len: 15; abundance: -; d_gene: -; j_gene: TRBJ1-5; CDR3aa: CASSYGPVGGQPQHF; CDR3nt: TGTGCCAGCAGTTACGGGCCAGTAGGTGGGCAGCCCCAGCATTTT
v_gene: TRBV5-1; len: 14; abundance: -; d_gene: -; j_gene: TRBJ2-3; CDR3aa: CASSWGLAEDTQYF; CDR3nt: TGCGCCAGCAGCTGGGGGCTAGCAGAGGATACGCAGTATTTT
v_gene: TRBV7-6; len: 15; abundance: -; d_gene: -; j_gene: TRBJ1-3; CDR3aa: CASSLVAGAGNTIYF; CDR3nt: TGTGCCAGCAGCTTAGTAGCAGGGGCAGGAAACACCATATATTTT
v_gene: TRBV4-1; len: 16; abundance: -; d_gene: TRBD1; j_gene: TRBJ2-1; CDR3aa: CASSYTVGTGGNEQFF; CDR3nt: TGCGCCAGCAGCTATACGGTCGGGACAGGGGGCAATGAGCAGTTCTTC
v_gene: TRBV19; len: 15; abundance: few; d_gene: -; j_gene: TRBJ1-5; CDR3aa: CASSRGRGNNQPQHF; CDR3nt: TGTGCCAGTAGTAGGGGCCGGGGAAACAATCAGCCCCAGCATTTT
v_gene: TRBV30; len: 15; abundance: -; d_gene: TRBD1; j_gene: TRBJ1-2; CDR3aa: CAWRSFGDRANGYTF; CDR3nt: TGTGCCTGGAGGTCCTTTGGGGACAGGGCCAATGGCTACACCTTC
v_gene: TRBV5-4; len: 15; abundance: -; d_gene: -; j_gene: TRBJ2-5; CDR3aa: CASSSTGGGGETQYF; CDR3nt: TGTGCCAGCAGCTCCACGGGCGGAGGAGGGGAGACCCAGTACTTC
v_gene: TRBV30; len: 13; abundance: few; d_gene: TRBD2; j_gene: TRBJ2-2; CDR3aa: CAWSVGRAGELFF; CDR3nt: TGTGCCTGGAGTGTCGGGAGGGCCGGGGAGCTGTTTTTT
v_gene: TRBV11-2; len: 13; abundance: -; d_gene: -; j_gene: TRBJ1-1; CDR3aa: CASSHWGNTEAFF; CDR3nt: TGTGCCAGCAGCCATTGGGGTAACACTGAAGCTTTCTTT
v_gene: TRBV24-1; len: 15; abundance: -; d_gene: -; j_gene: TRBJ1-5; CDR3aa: CATSRGVGSNQPQHF; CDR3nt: TGTGCCACCAGTCGAGGGGTTGGGAGCAATCAGCCCCAGCATTTT
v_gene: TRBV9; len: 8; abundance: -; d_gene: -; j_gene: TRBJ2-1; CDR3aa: CASSPQVF; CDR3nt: TGTGCCAGCAGCCCCCAAGTCTTC
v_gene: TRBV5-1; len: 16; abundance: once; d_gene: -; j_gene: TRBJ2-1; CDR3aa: CASSERGAASYNEQFF; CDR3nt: TGCGCCAGCAGCGAAAGGGGGGCCGCCTCCTACAATGAGCAGTTCTTC
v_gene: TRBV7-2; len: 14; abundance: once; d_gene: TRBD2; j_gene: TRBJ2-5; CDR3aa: CASSSQAGVETQYF; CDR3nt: TGTGCCAGCAGCTCACAGGCGGGGGTGGAGACCCAGTACTTC
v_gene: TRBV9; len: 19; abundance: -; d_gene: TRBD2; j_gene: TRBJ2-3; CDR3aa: CASSVGGSPASGAIIRQYF; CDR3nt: TGTGCCAGCAGCGTAGGGGGCTCGCCGGCTAGCGGAGCTATTATACGTCAGTATTTT
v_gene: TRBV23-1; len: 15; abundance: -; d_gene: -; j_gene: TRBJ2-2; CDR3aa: CAREERELRTGELFF; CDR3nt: TGCGCCAGGGAGGAAAGGGAGCTAAGGACCGGGGAGCTGTTTTTT
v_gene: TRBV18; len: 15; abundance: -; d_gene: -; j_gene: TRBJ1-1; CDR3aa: CASSPYRDKGTEAFF; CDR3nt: TGTGCCAGCTCACCCTACAGGGATAAGGGTACTGAAGCTTTCTTT
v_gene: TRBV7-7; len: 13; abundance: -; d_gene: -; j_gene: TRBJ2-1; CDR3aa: CASSLGLNNEQFF; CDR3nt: TGTGCTAGCAGTTTGGGACTTAACAATGAGCAGTTCTTC